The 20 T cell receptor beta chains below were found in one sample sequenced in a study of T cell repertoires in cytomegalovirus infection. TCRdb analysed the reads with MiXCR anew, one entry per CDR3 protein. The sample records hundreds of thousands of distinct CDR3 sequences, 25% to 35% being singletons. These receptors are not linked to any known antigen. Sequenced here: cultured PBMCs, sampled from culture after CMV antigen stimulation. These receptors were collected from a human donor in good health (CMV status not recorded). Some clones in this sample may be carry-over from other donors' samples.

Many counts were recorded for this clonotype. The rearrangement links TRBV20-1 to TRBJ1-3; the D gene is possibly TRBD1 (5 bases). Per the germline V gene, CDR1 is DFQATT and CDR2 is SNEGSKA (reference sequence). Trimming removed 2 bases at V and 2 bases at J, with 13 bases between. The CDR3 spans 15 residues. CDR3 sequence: CSARRRVDTGNTIYF. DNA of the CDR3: TGCAGTGCTAGACGCAGGGTCGACACTGGAAACACCATATATTTT.

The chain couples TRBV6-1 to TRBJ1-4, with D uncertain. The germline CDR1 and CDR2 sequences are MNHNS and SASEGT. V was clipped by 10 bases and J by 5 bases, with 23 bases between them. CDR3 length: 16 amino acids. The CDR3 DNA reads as TGTGCCATCTCCGGACGGTGGCCGGACCAAAATGAAAAACTGTTTTTT. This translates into CAISGRWPDQNEKLFF.

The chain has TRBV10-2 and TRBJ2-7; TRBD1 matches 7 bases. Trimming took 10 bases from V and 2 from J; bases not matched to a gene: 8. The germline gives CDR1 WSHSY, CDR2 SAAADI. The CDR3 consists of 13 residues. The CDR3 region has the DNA TGCGCCATTGCGCGACAGGGAGCCTACGAGCAGTACTTC. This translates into CAIARQGAYEQYF.

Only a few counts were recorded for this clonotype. The CDR3 DNA reads TGCGCCAGCAGCCACCCCGTCGAGCGTGGGACCGGGGAGCTGTTTTTT. Amino acids: CASSHPVERGTGELFF. V and J are TRBV4-1 and TRBJ2-2; D is unresolved. The CDR3 totals 16 residues. Per germline, CDR1 MGHRA and CDR2 YSYEKL. V was pared by 3 bases and J by 5 bases, with 16 bases between.

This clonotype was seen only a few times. The CDR3: CAISVGQGTYEQYF. The CDR3 DNA sequence: TGTGCCATCAGTGTGGGACAGGGAACGTACGAGCAGTACTTC. The V call is TRBV10-3, the J call TRBJ2-7, with 9 bases that match TRBD1. The J segment lost 4 bases and the V segment lost 4 bases, leaving 5 bases of the junction unmatched. This CDR3 comprises 14 residues. Germline V CDR1 and CDR2: ENHRY, SYGVKD.

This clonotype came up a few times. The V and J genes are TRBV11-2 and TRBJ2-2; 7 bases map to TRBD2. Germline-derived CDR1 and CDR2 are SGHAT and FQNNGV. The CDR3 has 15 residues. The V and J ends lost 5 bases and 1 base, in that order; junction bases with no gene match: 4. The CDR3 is CASSPIAGNTGELFF. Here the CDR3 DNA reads TGTGCCAGCAGCCCAATAGCGGGGAACACCGGGGAGCTGTTTTTT.

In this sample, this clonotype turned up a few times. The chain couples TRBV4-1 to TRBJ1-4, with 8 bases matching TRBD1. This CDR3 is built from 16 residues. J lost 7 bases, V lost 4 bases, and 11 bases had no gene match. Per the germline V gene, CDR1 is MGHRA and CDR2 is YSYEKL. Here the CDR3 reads CASSRAVTGVREKLFF. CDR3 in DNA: TGCGCCAGCAGCCGAGCGGTGACAGGGGTCCGTGAAAAACTGTTTTTT.

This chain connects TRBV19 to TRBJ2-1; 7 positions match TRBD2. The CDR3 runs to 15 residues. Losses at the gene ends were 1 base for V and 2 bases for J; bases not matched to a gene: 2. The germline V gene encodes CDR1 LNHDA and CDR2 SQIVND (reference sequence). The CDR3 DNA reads TGTGCCAGTAGTATAGCGGGAGGAACCTACAATGAGCAGTTCTTC. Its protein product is CASSIAGGTYNEQFF.

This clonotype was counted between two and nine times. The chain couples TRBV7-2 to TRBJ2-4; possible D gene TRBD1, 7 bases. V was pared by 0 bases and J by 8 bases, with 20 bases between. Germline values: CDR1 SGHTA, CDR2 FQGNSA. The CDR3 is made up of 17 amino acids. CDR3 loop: CASSLALTGRRGDIQYF. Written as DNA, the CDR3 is TGTGCCAGCAGCTTAGCGTTAACAGGACGCAGGGGGGACATTCAGTACTTC.

The CDR3 sequence is CASSQGGEGPANSPLHF. CDR3 sequence (DNA): TGTGCCAGCAGCCAGGGGGGGGAGGGGCCCGCTAATTCACCCCTCCACTTT. V usage is TRBV7-8 and J usage is TRBJ1-6; 7 nucleotides align to TRBD1. Germline V lookup: CDR1 SGHVS, CDR2 FQNEAQ. This CDR3 region has 17 residues. V dropped 5 bases and J dropped 6; count of bases not matched to a gene: 13.

Here the CDR3 DNA reads TGTGCCAGCAGCCAAGGGACAGACAGCAATCAGCCCCAGCATTTT. Protein sequence: CASSQGTDSNQPQHF. V is TRBV3-1 and J is TRBJ1-5, with D possibly TRBD1 on 6 matching bases. The V end was cut by 1 base, the J end by 1 base, with 8 bases between. The germline V gene has CDR1 LGHDT and CDR2 YNNKEL (reference sequence). This CDR3 contains 15 residues.

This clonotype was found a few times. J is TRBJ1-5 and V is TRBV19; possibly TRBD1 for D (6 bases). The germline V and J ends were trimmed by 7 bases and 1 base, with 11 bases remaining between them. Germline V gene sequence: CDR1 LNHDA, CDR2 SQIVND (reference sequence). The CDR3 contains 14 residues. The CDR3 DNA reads TGTGCCAGTAAAGGGGACACCAGCAATCAGCCCCAGCATTTT. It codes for CASKGDTSNQPQHF.

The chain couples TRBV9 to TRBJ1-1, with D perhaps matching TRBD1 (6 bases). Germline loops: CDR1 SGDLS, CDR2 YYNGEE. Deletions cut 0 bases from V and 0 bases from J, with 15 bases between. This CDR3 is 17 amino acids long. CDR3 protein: CASSVVGGGAMNTEAFF. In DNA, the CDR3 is TGTGCCAGCAGCGTAGTAGGCGGGGGGGCAATGAACACTGAAGCTTTCTTT.

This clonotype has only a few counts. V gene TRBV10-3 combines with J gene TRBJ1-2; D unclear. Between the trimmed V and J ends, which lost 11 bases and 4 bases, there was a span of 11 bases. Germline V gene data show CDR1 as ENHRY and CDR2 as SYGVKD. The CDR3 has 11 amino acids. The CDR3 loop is CAASSLYGYTF. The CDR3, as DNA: TGTGCCGCCAGTTCTCTCTATGGCTACACCTTC.

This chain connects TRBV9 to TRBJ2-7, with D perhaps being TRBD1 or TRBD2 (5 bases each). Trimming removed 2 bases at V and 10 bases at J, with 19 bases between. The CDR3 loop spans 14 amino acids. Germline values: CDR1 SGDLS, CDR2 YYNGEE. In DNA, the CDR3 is TGTGCCAGCAGCGTTCATCAGGGAGACCTCCTCCAGTACTTC. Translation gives CASSVHQGDLLQYF.

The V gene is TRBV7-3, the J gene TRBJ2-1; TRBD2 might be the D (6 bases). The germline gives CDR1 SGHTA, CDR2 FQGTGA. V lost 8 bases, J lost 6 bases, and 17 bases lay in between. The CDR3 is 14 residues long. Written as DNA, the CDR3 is TGTGCCAGCTCGCCGGGACTCCTAATCAATGAGCAGTTCTTC. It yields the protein CASSPGLLINEQFF.

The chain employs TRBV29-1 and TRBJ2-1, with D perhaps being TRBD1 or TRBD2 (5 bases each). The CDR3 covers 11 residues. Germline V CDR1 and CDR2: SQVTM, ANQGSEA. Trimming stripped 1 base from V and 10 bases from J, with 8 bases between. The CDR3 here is CSVEGGDEQFF. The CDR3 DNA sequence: TGCAGCGTTGAAGGAGGGGACGAGCAGTTCTTC.

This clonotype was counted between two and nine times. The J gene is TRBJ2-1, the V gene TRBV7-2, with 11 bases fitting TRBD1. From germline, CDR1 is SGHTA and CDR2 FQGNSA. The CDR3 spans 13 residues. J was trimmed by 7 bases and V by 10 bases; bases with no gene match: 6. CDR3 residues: CATGQGGNNEQFF. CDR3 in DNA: TGTGCCACGGGACAGGGGGGAAATAATGAGCAGTTCTTC.

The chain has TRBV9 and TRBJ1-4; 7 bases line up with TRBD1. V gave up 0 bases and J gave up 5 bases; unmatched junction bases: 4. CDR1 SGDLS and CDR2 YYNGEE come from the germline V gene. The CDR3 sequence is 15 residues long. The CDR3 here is CASSVEGAGNEKLFF. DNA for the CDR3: TGTGCCAGCAGCGTAGAGGGGGCTGGAAATGAAAAACTGTTTTTT.

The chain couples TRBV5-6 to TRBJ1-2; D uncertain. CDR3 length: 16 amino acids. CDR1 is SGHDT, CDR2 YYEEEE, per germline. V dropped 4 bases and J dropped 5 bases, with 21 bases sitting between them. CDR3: CASSPAPPPTSYGYTF. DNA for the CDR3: TGTGCCAGCAGCCCGGCCCCCCCTCCGACCTCTTATGGCTACACCTTC.